This is a list of T cell receptor beta chains from one sample in a study of blood T cell repertoires in COVID-19. The protocol was immunoSEQ multiplex PCR, while the TCRdb copy is restricted to in-frame clones and leaves out a portion. Altogether 150,000 to 200,000 clones are present, 86% being singletons, with the ten largest covering around 8.6%. What was sequenced was PBMCs or T cells enriched from blood (not recorded which). Receptors originate from a woman aged 30 to 39 who had recovered from COVID-19. Both conserved end residues are part of each CDR3. Each record gives: CDR3 length, V gene, clone size, J gene, D gene, CDR3 protein, CDR3 DNA. The D gene is left open where the match is weak. Where a row states a size, it is once, few, many or the class of an expanded clone; other rows omit it.

len: 17
v_gene: TRBV14
abundance: NA
j_gene: TRBJ1-1
d_gene: NA
CDR3aa: CASSQDLGKSMNTEAFF
CDR3nt: TGTGCCAGCAGCCAGGACTTAGGGAAATCCATGAACACTGAAGCTTTCTTT

len: 16
v_gene: TRBV6-5
abundance: NA
j_gene: TRBJ2-5
d_gene: TRBD1
CDR3aa: CASSYFPTGGGETQYF
CDR3nt: TGTGCCAGCAGTTACTTCCCGACAGGGGGCGGAGAGACCCAGTACTTC

len: 15
v_gene: TRBV28
abundance: NA
j_gene: TRBJ1-4
d_gene: NA
CDR3aa: CASSRSGTPNEKLFF
CDR3nt: TGTGCCAGCAGTCGATCCGGGACACCTAATGAAAAACTGTTTTTT

len: 15
v_gene: TRBV5-6
abundance: NA
j_gene: TRBJ2-3
d_gene: TRBD2
CDR3aa: CASSSIAGLTDTQYF
CDR3nt: TGTGCCAGCAGTTCAATAGCGGGTTTAACAGATACGCAGTATTTT

len: 18
v_gene: TRBV14
abundance: NA
j_gene: TRBJ2-1
d_gene: TRBD2
CDR3aa: CASSQDVLAGGLYNEQFF
CDR3nt: TGTGCCAGCAGCCAAGATGTACTAGCGGGAGGCCTCTACAATGAGCAGTTCTTC

len: 16
v_gene: TRBV4-1
abundance: NA
j_gene: TRBJ2-7
d_gene: TRBD1
CDR3aa: CASSQQSATGFYEQYF
CDR3nt: TGCGCCAGCAGCCAACAATCGGCGACAGGGTTCTACGAGCAGTACTTC

len: 15
v_gene: TRBV20-1
abundance: NA
j_gene: TRBJ1-6
d_gene: TRBD1
CDR3aa: CSASLRRTGSSPLHF
CDR3nt: TGCAGTGCTAGTCTTCGTCGGACAGGGAGTTCACCCCTCCACTTT

len: 12
v_gene: TRBV28
abundance: NA
j_gene: TRBJ1-1
d_gene: NA
CDR3aa: CASSSDRYEAFF
CDR3nt: TGTGCCAGCAGTTCCGACAGATATGAAGCTTTCTTT

len: 19
v_gene: TRBV5-1
abundance: NA
j_gene: TRBJ2-1
d_gene: TRBD2
CDR3aa: CASRAGTSGRAQSNNEQFF
CDR3nt: TGCGCCAGCAGGGCTGGGACTAGCGGGAGGGCCCAGTCTAACAATGAGCAGTTCTTC

len: 16
v_gene: TRBV5-1
abundance: few
j_gene: TRBJ1-1
d_gene: TRBD1
CDR3aa: CASSPGTGVMNTEAFF
CDR3nt: TGCGCCAGCAGCCCCGGGACAGGGGTGATGAACACTGAAGCTTTCTTT

len: 16
v_gene: TRBV9
abundance: NA
j_gene: TRBJ1-4
d_gene: TRBD1
CDR3aa: CASSPGQATTNEKLFF
CDR3nt: TGTGCCAGCAGCCCTGGACAGGCTACAACTAATGAAAAACTGTTTTTT

len: 16
v_gene: TRBV6-1
abundance: NA
j_gene: TRBJ2-7
d_gene: TRBD2
CDR3aa: CASSEGAGEPSYEQYF
CDR3nt: TGTGCCAGCAGTGAAGGAGCGGGAGAGCCCTCCTACGAGCAGTACTTC

len: 13
v_gene: TRBV7-9
abundance: many
j_gene: TRBJ1-5
d_gene: NA
CDR3aa: CASSDSANQPQHF
CDR3nt: TGTGCCAGCAGCGACAGCGCTAATCAGCCCCAGCATTTT

len: 15
v_gene: TRBV7-2
abundance: NA
j_gene: TRBJ2-1
d_gene: TRBD1
CDR3aa: CASSVDRGPYNEQFF
CDR3nt: TGTGCCAGCAGTGTTGACAGGGGCCCTTACAATGAGCAGTTCTTC

len: 14
v_gene: TRBV5-4
abundance: NA
j_gene: TRBJ2-7
d_gene: TRBD2
CDR3aa: CASSLRGGSYEQYF
CDR3nt: TGTGCCAGCAGCTTGCGGGGGGGGTCCTACGAGCAGTACTTC

len: 15
v_gene: TRBV6-4
abundance: NA
j_gene: TRBJ1-1
d_gene: TRBD1
CDR3aa: CASSDNSQGVTEAFF
CDR3nt: TGTGCCAGCAGTGACAATTCTCAGGGGGTCACTGAAGCTTTCTTT

len: 15
v_gene: TRBV19
abundance: once
j_gene: TRBJ2-7
d_gene: TRBD1
CDR3aa: CASTETGTGGREQYF
CDR3nt: TGTGCCAGTACCGAAACCGGGACAGGGGGTCGCGAGCAGTACTTC

len: 16
v_gene: TRBV25-1
abundance: once
j_gene: TRBJ2-2
d_gene: TRBD2
CDR3aa: CASSEGLAGAIGELFF
CDR3nt: TGTGCCAGCAGTGAAGGGCTAGCGGGAGCCATCGGGGAGCTGTTTTTT

len: 14
v_gene: TRBV7-9
abundance: NA
j_gene: TRBJ2-3
d_gene: TRBD2
CDR3aa: CASSLDQSAGGLYF
CDR3nt: TGTGCCAGCAGCTTGGATCAGTCGGCGGGAGGTCTGTATTTT

len: 13
v_gene: TRBV27
abundance: NA
j_gene: TRBJ2-7
d_gene: TRBD2
CDR3aa: CASSSSGSYEQYF
CDR3nt: TGTGCCAGCAGTTCCAGCGGGAGTTACGAGCAGTACTTC

len: 14
v_gene: TRBV9
abundance: NA
j_gene: TRBJ2-2
d_gene: NA
CDR3aa: CASSAAGSTGELFF
CDR3nt: TGTGCCAGCAGCGCAGCAGGGTCGACCGGGGAGCTGTTTTTT

len: 14
v_gene: TRBV2
abundance: few
j_gene: TRBJ1-1
d_gene: TRBD1
CDR3aa: CASSPTGASTEAFF
CDR3nt: TGTGCCAGCAGCCCGACAGGGGCTAGCACTGAAGCTTTCTTT

len: 16
v_gene: TRBV7-2
abundance: NA
j_gene: TRBJ2-2
d_gene: TRBD1
CDR3aa: CASSTGQGALTGELFF
CDR3nt: TGTGCCAGCAGCACTGGACAGGGGGCTTTGACCGGGGAGCTGTTTTTT

len: 11
v_gene: TRBV3-1/TRBV3-2
abundance: NA
j_gene: TRBJ2-3
d_gene: NA
CDR3aa: CASSQDYAQYF
CDR3nt: TGTGCCAGCAGCCAAGACTACGCGCAGTATTTT

len: 18
v_gene: TRBV24-1
abundance: once
j_gene: TRBJ2-1
d_gene: TRBD1
CDR3aa: CATSDFSGQGAFYNEQFF
CDR3nt: TGTGCCACCAGTGATTTTTCCGGACAGGGGGCGTTTTACAATGAGCAGTTCTTC

len: 15
v_gene: TRBV28
abundance: NA
j_gene: TRBJ1-2
d_gene: NA
CDR3aa: CASRGNMGAYYGYTF
CDR3nt: TGTGCCAGCAGGGGAAATATGGGGGCCTACTATGGCTACACCTTC

len: 16
v_gene: TRBV29-1
abundance: NA
j_gene: TRBJ2-1
d_gene: NA
CDR3aa: CSVVGRRAVSYNEQFF
CDR3nt: TGCAGCGTTGTTGGACGGCGGGCCGTTTCCTACAATGAGCAGTTCTTC

len: 13
v_gene: TRBV19
abundance: NA
j_gene: TRBJ2-7
d_gene: TRBD1
CDR3aa: CASSAQGAEEQYF
CDR3nt: TGTGCCAGTAGTGCGCAGGGGGCGGAGGAGCAGTACTTC

len: 17
v_gene: TRBV7-9
abundance: NA
j_gene: TRBJ1-4
d_gene: TRBD1
CDR3aa: CASSSTGVDATNEKLFF
CDR3nt: TGTGCCAGCAGCTCAACAGGGGTGGACGCAACTAATGAAAAACTGTTTTTT

len: 15
v_gene: TRBV15
abundance: NA
j_gene: TRBJ2-3
d_gene: TRBD1
CDR3aa: CATSRDGRQGGTQYF
CDR3nt: TGTGCCACCAGCAGAGACGGGCGACAGGGTGGGACGCAGTATTTT

len: 14
v_gene: TRBV18
abundance: NA
j_gene: TRBJ1-6
d_gene: NA
CDR3aa: CASSPGQSGSPLHF
CDR3nt: TGTGCCAGCTCACCCGGCCAGTCGGGTTCACCCCTCCACTTT

len: 14
v_gene: TRBV5-1
abundance: NA
j_gene: TRBJ2-3
d_gene: TRBD2
CDR3aa: CAVGRGGSTDTQYF
CDR3nt: TGCGCCGTGGGACGGGGGGGTTCCACAGATACGCAGTATTTT

len: 14
v_gene: TRBV6-5
abundance: many
j_gene: TRBJ1-5
d_gene: TRBD1
CDR3aa: CASSSTGGHRAQHF
CDR3nt: TGTGCCAGCAGTTCGACAGGGGGCCATAGGGCCCAGCATTTT

len: 18
v_gene: TRBV28
abundance: NA
j_gene: TRBJ2-2
d_gene: TRBD2
CDR3aa: CASSYLTSGRIDTGELFF
CDR3nt: TGTGCCAGCAGTTACCTGACTAGCGGGAGGATTGACACCGGGGAGCTGTTTTTT

len: 16
v_gene: TRBV27
abundance: NA
j_gene: TRBJ2-3
d_gene: TRBD2
CDR3aa: CASSFGLAGGPDTQYF
CDR3nt: TGTGCCAGCAGTTTCGGGCTAGCGGGAGGGCCGGATACGCAGTATTTT

len: 14
v_gene: TRBV7-9
abundance: NA
j_gene: TRBJ2-7
d_gene: TRBD1
CDR3aa: CASSPRQGAYEQYF
CDR3nt: TGTGCCAGCAGCCCCCGGCAGGGGGCCTACGAGCAGTACTTC

len: 16
v_gene: TRBV7-6
abundance: NA
j_gene: TRBJ1-6
d_gene: TRBD1
CDR3aa: CASSPGTGRGNSPLHF
CDR3nt: TGTGCCAGCAGCCCCGGGACAGGGAGAGGGAATTCACCCCTCCACTTT

len: 14
v_gene: TRBV29-1
abundance: NA
j_gene: TRBJ2-2
d_gene: NA
CDR3aa: CSVVGSGNTGELFF
CDR3nt: TGCAGCGTTGTCGGTAGCGGGAACACCGGGGAGCTGTTTTTT

len: 15
v_gene: TRBV9
abundance: NA
j_gene: TRBJ2-7
d_gene: TRBD2
CDR3aa: CASSPTGLAGDEQYF
CDR3nt: TGTGCCAGCAGCCCAACGGGACTAGCGGGAGACGAGCAGTACTTC

len: 13
v_gene: TRBV7-9
abundance: NA
j_gene: TRBJ1-1
d_gene: NA
CDR3aa: CASRDAPGTEAFF
CDR3nt: TGTGCCAGCAGAGACGCGCCCGGGACAGAAGCTTTCTTT

len: 15
v_gene: TRBV5-6
abundance: NA
j_gene: TRBJ1-2
d_gene: NA
CDR3aa: CASSPFLDRSSGYTF
CDR3nt: TGTGCCAGCAGCCCTTTCCTGGACAGATCAAGTGGCTACACCTTC

len: 13
v_gene: TRBV4-1
abundance: NA
j_gene: TRBJ2-1
d_gene: TRBD1
CDR3aa: CASSGTGENEQFF
CDR3nt: TGCGCCAGCAGCGGGACAGGGGAGAATGAGCAGTTCTTC

len: 15
v_gene: TRBV5-6
abundance: NA
j_gene: TRBJ1-1
d_gene: TRBD1
CDR3aa: CASSLSSGGYTEAFF
CDR3nt: TGTGCCAGCAGCTTGTCCTCAGGGGGCTACACTGAAGCTTTCTTT

len: 12
v_gene: TRBV27
abundance: NA
j_gene: TRBJ2-2
d_gene: NA
CDR3aa: CASSPGTGELFF
CDR3nt: TGTGCCAGCAGTCCCGGCACCGGGGAGCTGTTTTTT

len: 14
v_gene: TRBV7-9
abundance: NA
j_gene: TRBJ2-4
d_gene: TRBD2
CDR3aa: CASSLELAENIQYF
CDR3nt: TGTGCCAGCAGCTTAGAACTAGCGGAAAACATTCAGTACTTC

len: 17
v_gene: TRBV18
abundance: NA
j_gene: TRBJ1-6
d_gene: TRBD1
CDR3aa: CASSPKGQGRDNSPLHF
CDR3nt: TGTGCCAGCTCACCAAAGGGACAGGGAAGAGATAATTCACCCCTCCACTTT

len: 15
v_gene: TRBV11-2
abundance: NA
j_gene: TRBJ2-7
d_gene: TRBD2
CDR3aa: CASSFQVAGPYEQYF
CDR3nt: TGTGCCAGCAGCTTTCAGGTAGCGGGACCCTACGAGCAGTACTTC

len: 14
v_gene: TRBV5-1
abundance: NA
j_gene: TRBJ1-5
d_gene: NA
CDR3aa: CASSAEQGSQPQHF
CDR3nt: TGCGCCAGCAGCGCCGAACAGGGTAGTCAGCCCCAGCATTTT

len: 15
v_gene: TRBV5-1
abundance: NA
j_gene: TRBJ2-7
d_gene: NA
CDR3aa: CASSLDAGSGYEQYF
CDR3nt: TGCGCCAGCAGCTTGGATGCGGGGTCAGGCTACGAGCAGTACTTC

len: 15
v_gene: TRBV5-4
abundance: NA
j_gene: TRBJ1-2
d_gene: NA
CDR3aa: CASSPTGGESYGYTF
CDR3nt: TGTGCCAGCAGCCCCACGGGGGGGGAGAGCTATGGCTACACCTTC

len: 13
v_gene: TRBV5-1
abundance: NA
j_gene: TRBJ2-7
d_gene: NA
CDR3aa: CASSSESYTEQYF
CDR3nt: TGCGCCAGCAGCTCGGAGAGTTACACCGAGCAGTACTTC

len: 15
v_gene: TRBV4-2
abundance: NA
j_gene: TRBJ2-3
d_gene: TRBD1
CDR3aa: CASSQAPTGADTQYF
CDR3nt: TGTGCCAGCAGCCAAGCACCCACAGGGGCAGATACGCAGTATTTT

len: 12
v_gene: TRBV7-9
abundance: NA
j_gene: TRBJ1-2
d_gene: NA
CDR3aa: CASRTEPYGYTF
CDR3nt: TGTGCCAGCCGGACAGAACCTTATGGCTACACCTTC

len: 13
v_gene: TRBV6-5
abundance: NA
j_gene: TRBJ2-7
d_gene: NA
CDR3aa: CATISPSTGEQYF
CDR3nt: TGTGCCACCATATCCCCCAGTACGGGCGAGCAGTACTTC

len: 15
v_gene: TRBV11-2
abundance: NA
j_gene: TRBJ2-1
d_gene: NA
CDR3aa: CASSQQQSSYNEQFF
CDR3nt: TGTGCCAGCAGCCAACAACAGAGCTCCTACAATGAGCAGTTCTTC

len: 15
v_gene: TRBV6-1
abundance: NA
j_gene: TRBJ2-5
d_gene: TRBD1
CDR3aa: CASSDDREGRETQYF
CDR3nt: TGTGCCAGCAGTGACGACAGGGAAGGAAGGGAGACCCAGTACTTC

len: 15
v_gene: TRBV5-1
abundance: NA
j_gene: TRBJ2-1
d_gene: TRBD2
CDR3aa: CASSSSGSVTNEQFF
CDR3nt: TGCGCCAGCAGCTCTAGCGGGAGTGTGACGAATGAGCAGTTCTTC

len: 13
v_gene: TRBV29-1
abundance: NA
j_gene: TRBJ1-2
d_gene: NA
CDR3aa: CSVGRGEGYGYTF
CDR3nt: TGCAGCGTTGGGCGAGGTGAGGGCTATGGCTACACCTTC